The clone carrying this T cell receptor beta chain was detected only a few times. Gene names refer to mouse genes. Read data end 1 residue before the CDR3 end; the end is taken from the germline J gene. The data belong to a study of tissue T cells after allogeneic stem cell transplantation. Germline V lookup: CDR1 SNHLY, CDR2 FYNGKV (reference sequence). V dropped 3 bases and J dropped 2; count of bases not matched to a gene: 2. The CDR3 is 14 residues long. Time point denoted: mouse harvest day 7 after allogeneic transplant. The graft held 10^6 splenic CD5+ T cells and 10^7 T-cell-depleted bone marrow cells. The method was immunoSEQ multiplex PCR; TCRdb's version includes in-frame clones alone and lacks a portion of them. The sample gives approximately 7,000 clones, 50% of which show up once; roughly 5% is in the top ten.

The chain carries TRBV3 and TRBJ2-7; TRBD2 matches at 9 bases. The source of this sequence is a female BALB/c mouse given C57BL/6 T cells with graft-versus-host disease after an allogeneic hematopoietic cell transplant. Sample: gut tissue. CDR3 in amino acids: CASSLRLGAYEQYF. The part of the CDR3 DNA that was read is TGTGCCAGCAGCTTGCGACTGGGGGCCTATGAACAGTAC.